Listed below are T cell receptor beta chains from one sample, sequenced in a study of graft-versus-host responses after intestinal transplantation. TCRdb's table, derived via immunoSEQ multiplex PCR, lists solely in-frame clones and lacks some. The data hold 600 or so clones, with about 80% observed a single time. Specimen: ileum tissue, collected around 37 weeks after intestinal transplant. Receptor source: a human patient who received an intestinal transplant, so some T cells may come from the graft donor. Both conserved end residues are part of each CDR3. Fields, in order: J gene, V gene, CDR3 protein.

j_call: TRBJ2-3
v_call: TRBV5-1
cdr3_aa: CASSLVARTPGDTQYF

j_call: TRBJ2-1
v_call: TRBV7-8
cdr3_aa: CASSSHRGGNEQFF

j_call: TRBJ2-2
v_call: TRBV30
cdr3_aa: CAWRRAVLETGELFF

j_call: TRBJ2-1
v_call: TRBV13
cdr3_aa: CASSQAGLAAYNEQFF

j_call: TRBJ2-3
v_call: TRBV4-2
cdr3_aa: CASSPLPDRGSSQYF

j_call: TRBJ1-2
v_call: TRBV7-9
cdr3_aa: CASSLGVMDRGKYGYTF

j_call: TRBJ2-5
v_call: TRBV19
cdr3_aa: CASSIGPLQETQYF

j_call: TRBJ2-7
v_call: TRBV28
cdr3_aa: CASSFYRGHEQYF

j_call: TRBJ2-3
v_call: TRBV7-8
cdr3_aa: CASSLSGVGRDIPDTQYF

j_call: TRBJ1-5
v_call: TRBV28
cdr3_aa: CASSSGNQPQHF

j_call: TRBJ1-3
v_call: TRBV7-8
cdr3_aa: CASSLYRTWGPGNTIYF

j_call: TRBJ1-4
v_call: TRBV29-1
cdr3_aa: CSVEVEGEKLFF

j_call: TRBJ1-5
v_call: TRBV5-7
cdr3_aa: CASSGGRTTLRNQPQHF

j_call: TRBJ2-2
v_call: TRBV7-9
cdr3_aa: CASSLTDRRNTGELFF

j_call: TRBJ1-5
v_call: TRBV19
cdr3_aa: CASSTIRQESRPQHF

j_call: TRBJ2-1
v_call: TRBV9
cdr3_aa: CASSVGGTSGYNEQFF

j_call: TRBJ1-2
v_call: TRBV5-1
cdr3_aa: CASSGDGGQGYTF

j_call: TRBJ2-1
v_call: TRBV19
cdr3_aa: CASSIQETYNEQFF

j_call: TRBJ2-2
v_call: TRBV10-3
cdr3_aa: CAISESGRATGELFF

j_call: TRBJ2-5
v_call: TRBV6-1
cdr3_aa: CASSGLAGEQETQYF

j_call: TRBJ2-5
v_call: TRBV10-2
cdr3_aa: CATAPRAETQYF

j_call: TRBJ2-1
v_call: TRBV6-1
cdr3_aa: CASTELAGGHNEQFF

j_call: TRBJ2-7
v_call: TRBV25-1
cdr3_aa: CASRHQYYEQYF

j_call: TRBJ2-7
v_call: TRBV5-1
cdr3_aa: CASSLNDLAGGGNF

j_call: TRBJ1-1
v_call: TRBV19
cdr3_aa: CASSIVANTEAFF

j_call: TRBJ2-7
v_call: TRBV7-9
cdr3_aa: CASSFSSYEQYF

j_call: TRBJ2-2
v_call: TRBV18
cdr3_aa: CASSSRTSGSTGELFF

j_call: TRBJ2-1
v_call: TRBV2
cdr3_aa: CASSAMREDIYNEQFF

j_call: TRBJ2-7
v_call: TRBV5-6
cdr3_aa: CASSLEAGVEQYF

j_call: TRBJ2-7
v_call: TRBV7-8
cdr3_aa: CASSLVAGVPQEQYF

j_call: TRBJ2-2
v_call: TRBV7-9
cdr3_aa: CASSSTGTTHTGELFF

j_call: TRBJ1-2
v_call: TRBV5-5
cdr3_aa: CASSFSVQGGGYTF

j_call: TRBJ2-7
v_call: TRBV6-1
cdr3_aa: CASSGTSGRDVDEQYF

j_call: TRBJ1-1
v_call: TRBV27
cdr3_aa: CASSLSPNTEAFF

j_call: TRBJ2-7
v_call: TRBV27
cdr3_aa: CASSLFRDPYEQYF

j_call: TRBJ1-1
v_call: TRBV4-1
cdr3_aa: CASSQLTPYRDRNTEAFF

j_call: TRBJ2-5
v_call: TRBV4-1
cdr3_aa: CASSQGGDQETQYF

j_call: TRBJ2-7
v_call: TRBV20-1
cdr3_aa: CSASAQYEQYF

j_call: TRBJ2-2
v_call: TRBV27
cdr3_aa: CASSFASGTTGELFF

j_call: TRBJ2-7
v_call: TRBV7-9
cdr3_aa: CASSPLGGASERSSYEQYF

j_call: TRBJ2-5
v_call: TRBV6-1
cdr3_aa: CASGTGGGQETQYF

j_call: TRBJ2-1
v_call: TRBV6-1
cdr3_aa: CASSESRLAGGNEQFF

j_call: TRBJ2-7
v_call: TRBV5-8
cdr3_aa: CASSLWAGPLHDEQYF

j_call: TRBJ2-1
v_call: TRBV27
cdr3_aa: CASSFIAGSSYNEQFF

j_call: TRBJ2-1
v_call: TRBV10-1
cdr3_aa: CASSESEDYNEQFF